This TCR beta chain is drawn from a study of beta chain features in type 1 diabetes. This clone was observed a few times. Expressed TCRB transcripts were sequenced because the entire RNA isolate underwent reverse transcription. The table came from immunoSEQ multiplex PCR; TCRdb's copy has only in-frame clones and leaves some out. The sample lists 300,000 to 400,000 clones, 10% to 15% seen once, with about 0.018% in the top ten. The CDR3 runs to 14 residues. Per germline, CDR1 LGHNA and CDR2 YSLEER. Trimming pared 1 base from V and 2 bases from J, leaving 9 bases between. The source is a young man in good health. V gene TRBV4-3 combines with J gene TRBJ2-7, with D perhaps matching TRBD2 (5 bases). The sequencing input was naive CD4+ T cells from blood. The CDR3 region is CASSQALAAYEQYF. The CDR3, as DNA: TGCGCCAGCAGCCAAGCCCTAGCAGCCTACGAGCAGTACTTC.